What follows describes a single TCR beta chain. The data were taken from a study of OX40 agonist ivuxolimab in advanced cancers. Study overall: With ivuxolimab, an agonistic anti-OX40 (CD134) antibody, patients were treated. Head and neck, renal cell, melanoma or hepatocellular carcinoma were the cancers that dose-escalation patients had. Of mixed ages from about 20 to 80 and averaging about 60 years, the group was approximately 84% male. Partial responses were observed in three patients, of whom one had hepatocellular carcinoma and two had cutaneous melanoma.

The table came from immunoSEQ multiplex PCR; TCRdb's copy has only in-frame clones and leaves some out. The sample lists 65,000 to 85,000 clones, 90% to 95% occurring once. The CDR3 consists of 15 residues. The germline V and J ends were trimmed by 0 bases and 1 base, with 11 bases remaining between them. CDR1 and CDR2 from the germline V gene are SGDLS and YYNGEE. Sequencing was performed on CD4+ or CD8+ T cells sorted from blood, taken in a trial of the OX40 agonist ivuxolimab. The clonotype was recovered from an adult with an advanced solid tumor such as melanoma, head and neck, liver or kidney cancer. This rearrangement joins TRBV9 to TRBJ2-7; D is possibly TRBD1 or TRBD2 (5 bases each). In DNA form, the CDR3 reads TGTGCCAGCAGCGTAGGAGACAGCGGTTCCTACGAGCAGTACTTC. Translation gives CASSVGDSGSYEQYF. The variable domain in full, with the rest retrieved from reference TRBV9 and TRBJ2-7, is DSGVTQTPKHLITATGQRVTLRCSPRSGDLSVYWYQQSLDQGLQFLIQYYNGEERAKGNILERFSAQQFPDLHSELNLSSLELGDSALYFCASSVGDSGSYEQYFGPGTRLTVT.